In its sample, the clone carrying this TCR beta chain was seen once. No antigen is known for it. This record belongs to a study of somatic mutations in cytotoxic T cells in rheumatoid arthritis. Study-level background: Flow cytometric sorting isolated some V beta antibody-stained T-cell populations at nearly 100% purity, and among them were V beta1+ cells that underwent TCRB sequencing. Study outcomes and limitations: Just what the expanded CD8+ clones targeted, in terms of antigens, remained unknown.

CDR3 length: 14 residues. Germline CDR1 is SGHNT and CDR2 is YENEEA. Between the trimmed V and J ends, which lost 5 bases and 7 bases, there was a span of 14 bases. Produced via immunoSEQ multiplex PCR; TCRdb's table is partial and in-frame only. Among some 13,000 clones listed, 65% to 85% were seen once. Sequenced sample: CD8+ T cells sorted from blood. The J gene is TRBJ1-4, the V gene TRBV11-3; weak D call: TRBD1 (6 bases). The clonotype originates from an adult with rheumatoid arthritis. The CDR3 sequence is CASSPDRGAEKLFF. The CDR3 DNA is TGTGCCAGCAGCCCGGACCGGGGGGCTGAAAAACTGTTTTTT.